A few counts support the clone carrying this T cell receptor beta chain. The source of the sample is a study of a mutant IDH1 vaccine in newly diagnosed glioma. Documented time point: baseline, week 1 (first vaccination visit). Treatment indicated: pre-vaccination baseline after standard-of-care therapy. Clones were sequenced by immunoSEQ multiplex PCR, and TCRdb holds only the in-frame ones, with some missing. The sample contains tens of thousands of clones, roughly 80% of which appear only once. This CDR3 has 15 residues. Losses at the gene ends were 5 bases for V and 4 bases for J; bases not matched to a gene: 10. Germline V lookup: CDR1 LNHDA, CDR2 SQIVND (reference sequence).

The receptor was derived from a woman aged 40 to 50 with glioma. The chain uses TRBV19 and TRBJ1-1; 7 bases are a match to TRBD1. The material sequenced was PBMCs, taken from a glioma patient treated with radiotherapy, temozolomide or both. The CDR3 region has the DNA TGTGCCAGTAGTTCACGGACAGGAGGGAGCACTGAAGCTTTCTTT. Translation: CASSSRTGGSTEAFF.